This T cell receptor (beta chain) was identified during a study of Ad26.COV2.S vaccination and SARS-CoV-2 variants (dated by TCRdb to the early 2020s). Regarding the research as a whole: Donors in the vaccine arm were drawn from COV1001, a multicentre, randomized, double-blind, placebo-controlled phase I-IIa trial testing Ad26.COV2.S in healthy adults. Investigators remained blinded to trial group allocation during experiments and outcome assessment. TCRbeta repertoire sequencing served as the tool for gauging how specific and how broad the SARS-CoV-2-reactive T cell receptors were following Ad26.COV2.S vaccination. A total of about 30 samples were included in the TCR-sequenced set, comprising roughly 20 Ad26.COV2.S vaccine recipients, 5 placebo recipients and 8 SARS-CoV-2 convalescent individuals. Trial participants were randomized into five groups of five: low-dose or high-dose Ad26.COV2.S given once or twice, or placebo on both occasions. Ad26.COV2.S was administered intramuscularly at 5 x 10^10 or 1 x 10^11 viral particles, either as a single shot or as two shots given 56 days apart. Overall study results and their limits: Vaccine and placebo recipients had similar non-spike TCR breadth, a finding consistent with the vaccine containing only spike. After vaccination, spike-specific CD8+ and CD4+ T cell responses were reported to show substantial breadth. Higher spike-specific TCR breadth was observed in Ad26.COV2.S recipients than in placebo recipients (P = 0.0014). The study lacked the statistical power to compare responses across vaccine doses or regimens. The authors noted that the TCR breadth and depth analyses may have underestimated total T cell responses.

According to the study, the label for this sample's treatment or condition signals: approximately 18 received Ad26.COV2.S at low or high dose, single or two shots; roughly 5 received placebo; per-sample allocation not given. Repertoires of vaccine and placebo recipients were sequenced from samples taken on day 63 after the first injection. Between 29 July and 7 August 2020, Cohort 1b enrolled fewer than 30 adults aged 18-55 years at one site in Boston, USA. As a vaccine, Ad26.COV2.S was a replication-incompetent adenovirus type 26 vector that expressed a prefusion-stabilized SARS-CoV-2 spike protein derived from the original Wuhan strain. A note on this clone: No antigen is known for it. Base qualities were left out, and no much larger clone turns up one base away.

CDR1 and CDR2, looked up from the germline V gene (reference sequence), are MNHNY and SVGAGI. The trim is 7 bases for V and 1 base for J, with a gap of 7 bases between the germline ends. The CDR3 has 12 amino acids, counting the end cysteine and phenylalanine. Only the CDR3 DNA is retained, 36 bases long and in frame from the first base. The immunoSEQ Assay was the method used to sequence TCRbeta CDR3 regions. After extraction, genomic DNA underwent amplification by bias-controlled multiplex PCR, followed by high-throughput sequencing. The source study handled its data this way. To quantify the absolute abundance of every unique TCRbeta CDR3 region, sequences were collapsed and filtered. T cell fraction was estimated by normalization of TCRbeta template counts to usable DNA, with usable DNA being measured through amplification of reference genes present in all nucleated cells. Repertoire TCRs were annotated as SARS-CoV-2-specific when V gene, CDR3 amino acid sequence and J gene were exactly matched to a known reactive TCR set. The reference SARS-CoV-2 TCR set came from MIRA and was filtered for enrichment in COVID-19-positive ImmuneCODE repertoires, removing public or cross-reactive TCRs. Based on the MIRA antigens, annotated TCRs were further analysed at the level of specific ORF or position within ORF. Breadth was defined as annotated unique rearrangements over total unique productive rearrangements; depth was the summed frequency of those rearrangements. Two-sided Wilcoxon rank-sum tests were used to compare TCR breadth between groups. Held by TCRdb, this immuneACCESS table contains in-frame sequences only and omits some clones. Under half of the omission traces to an unresolved V gene where checked; the cause of the rest is unknown. V and J calls and clone size are those listed in that table; D and trimming were worked out from the DNA. In this sample the table shows about 350,000 clones, 75% to 90% of which occur a single time. Around 5.3% of the sample is in the top ten clones.

The clonotype originates from a person aged 18 to 65 who received the Ad26.COV2.S COVID-19 vaccine or a placebo. The sequencing used peripheral blood, collected in a trial of Ad26.COV2.S vaccine versus placebo. The rearranged chain carries TRBV6-6 and TRBJ1-1, with no reliable assignment of the D segment. The sequenced DNA: TGTGCCAGCACCCAAAGGAACACTGAAGCTTTCTTT. Translated, this gives CASTQRNTEAFF.